These 24 T cell receptor beta chains came from one sample sequenced in a study of cytomegalovirus exposure and HLA in healthy donors. 13 Jbeta primers and 60 Vbeta primers were used for the PCR. Assay: immunoSEQ multiplex PCR; the TCRdb copy retains only in-frame clones and omits some. The table has around 130,000 clones, about 80% seen once; the top ten hold about 1.8%. Sample: PBMCs. The source of these receptors is a woman aged 45 to 65 in good health and CMV-seronegative.

This clone was seen only once. The CDR3 nucleotides read TGTGCCAGCACAGGGCTAGGTACCGGGGAGCTGTTTTTT. Translated, it gives CASTGLGTGELFF. The chain joins TRBV9 to TRBJ2-2, with D possibly TRBD1 on 5 matching bases. Per germline, CDR1 SGDLS and CDR2 YYNGEE. The CDR3 has 13 residues. V shed 6 bases and J shed 5 bases, with 11 bases lying between them.

This chain connects TRBV6-5 to TRBJ1-2; D is possibly TRBD1 (6 bases). Germline values: CDR1 MNHEY, CDR2 SVGAGI. With 5 bases removed from V and 7 bases from J, the gap between germline ends came to 14 bases. CDR3 length: 13 residues. The CDR3 loop is CASSLDRLSGYTF. The DNA of the CDR3 is TGTGCCAGCAGTCTAGACAGGTTGAGTGGCTACACCTTC.

V usage is TRBV4-1 and J usage is TRBJ1-5; the D gene is possibly TRBD1 (6 bases). The CDR3 has 16 amino acids. V lost 1 base, J lost 4 bases, and 14 bases lay in between. The germline V gene encodes CDR1 MGHRA and CDR2 YSYEKL. The chain's CDR3 is CASSQVEAGENQPQHF. The CDR3 nucleotides are TGCGCCAGCAGCCAAGTTGAGGCAGGGGAGAATCAGCCCCAGCATTTT.

This sequence joins TRBV6-5 and TRBJ1-4; TRBD1 is a possible D gene (5 bases). From germline, CDR1 is MNHEY and CDR2 SVGAGI. V dropped 5 bases and J dropped 2 bases, with 12 bases sitting between them. This CDR3 is built from 15 residues. As DNA, the CDR3 is TGTGCCAGCAGTCGCGGGACGGTGACTAATGAAAAACTGTTTTTT. Amino acids: CASSRGTVTNEKLFF.

This clone has a handful of counts. This chain uses TRBV30 with TRBJ1-5; perhaps TRBD1 as D (5 bases). The CDR3 totals 14 residues. The germline V gene encodes CDR1 GTSNPN and CDR2 SVGIG (reference sequence). The V and J ends lost 3 bases and 1 base respectively, with 10 bases between them. CDR3 sequence reads: CAWRGQPSNQPQHF. The CDR3 nucleotides are TGTGCCTGGAGGGGGCAGCCAAGCAATCAGCCCCAGCATTTT.

The chain uses TRBV6-1 and TRBJ2-7; the match to TRBD2 covers 12 bases. V was clipped by 4 bases and J by 0 bases; unmatched bases: 7. CDR1 MNHNS and CDR2 SASEGT come from the germline V gene. This CDR3 has 17 amino acids. The CDR3 region is CASSAASGRAGSYEQYF. CDR3 DNA: TGTGCCAGCAGTGCCGCTAGCGGGAGGGCGGGCTCCTACGAGCAGTACTTC.

The chain uses TRBV28 and TRBJ1-5; no definite D call. In germline, CDR1 is MDHEN, CDR2 SYDVKM. V lost 6 bases, J lost 0 bases, and 9 bases lay in between. CDR3 length: 14 amino acids. The CDR3 DNA is TGTGCCAGCAGAGAGACTGATAGCAATCAGCCCCAGCATTTT. It is translated as CASRETDSNQPQHF.

The gene calls are TRBV19 and TRBJ1-5; 8 bases line up with TRBD1. The V gene end was trimmed by 7 bases and the J gene end by 6 bases; junction bases not matched to a gene: 8. The CDR3 is 14 residues long. CDR1 and CDR2 (germline): LNHDA, SQIVND (reference sequence). The CDR3 sequence: CASKGQGRTQPQHF. The CDR3, as DNA: TGTGCCAGTAAAGGACAGGGAAGGACTCAGCCCCAGCATTTT.

The V and J genes are TRBV27 and TRBJ1-1, with D unresolved. Germline lookup yields CDR1 MNHEY and CDR2 SMNVEV (reference sequence). This CDR3 spans 14 amino acids. V was cut by 5 bases and J by 4 bases, with 14 bases left in between. The DNA for the CDR3 is TGTGCCAGCAGTCCTCTGGCCGGCGGCACTGAAGCTTTCTTT. This encodes CASSPLAGGTEAFF.

This chain links TRBV6-5 with TRBJ2-2; the match to TRBD1 covers 7 bases. CDR3 length equals 15 residues. J gave up 7 bases and V 7 bases, and 12 bases lay outside the gene matches. Per the germline V gene, CDR1 is MNHEY and CDR2 is SVGAGI. The DNA of the CDR3 is TGTGCCAGCAAAAATAGACAGGGTGCTAACGGGGAGCTGTTTTTT. This encodes CASKNRQGANGELFF.

The sample holds a few counts of this clone. The CDR3 nucleotides read TGCGCCAGCAGCTTGGGAAACACAAATAGCAATCAGCCCCAGCATTTT. Its protein is CASSLGNTNSNQPQHF. The rearrangement links TRBV5-1 to TRBJ1-5; D remains unclear. Germline V gene sequence: CDR1 SGHRS, CDR2 YFSETQ. Trimming took 0 bases from V and 0 from J, leaving 10 bases between them. This CDR3 has 16 residues. Using reference TRBV5-1 and TRBJ1-5 for the parts outside the CDR3, the full variable domain is KAGVTQTPRYLIKTRGQQVTLSCSPISGHRSVSWYQQTPGQGLQFLFEYFSETQRNKGNFPGRFSGRQFSNSRSEMNVSTLELGDSALYLCASSLGNTNSNQPQHFGDGTRLSIL.

The rearrangement uses TRBV5-6 and TRBJ2-3; 8 bases align to TRBD2. The CDR3 runs 16 residues. Losses at the gene ends were 3 bases for V and 3 bases for J; bases not matched to a gene: 9. The germline gives CDR1 SGHDT, CDR2 YYEEEE. The CDR3 region has the DNA TGTGCCAGCAGCTCCCCCGGGGGGGCGCGGACAGATACGCAGTATTTT. Its protein product is CASSSPGGARTDTQYF.

This sequence joins TRBV7-2 and TRBJ2-7, with 7 bases identical to TRBD1. Germline V gene lookup returns CDR1 SGHTA and CDR2 FQGNSA. The CDR3 has 13 residues. J gave up 6 bases and V 5 bases, and 7 bases lay outside the gene matches. The CDR3 spells CASSERGRGEQYF. CDR3 bases: TGTGCCAGCAGCGAGAGGGGGCGCGGCGAGCAGTACTTC.

This clone was found once. The chain recombines TRBV9 with TRBJ2-3; D unclear. V was trimmed by 0 bases and J by 3 bases, leaving 8 bases between them. This CDR3 spans 14 amino acids. Per germline, CDR1 SGDLS and CDR2 YYNGEE. The CDR3 loop reads CASSVGFRTDTQYF. As DNA, the CDR3 is TGTGCCAGCAGCGTAGGTTTTCGTACAGATACGCAGTATTTT.

The J gene is TRBJ2-1, the V gene TRBV19; perhaps TRBD2 as D (6 bases). V was pared by 1 base and J by 3 bases, with 7 bases between. The CDR3 is 14 amino acids. The germline CDR1 and CDR2 sequences are LNHDA and SQIVND (reference sequence). CDR3 amino acids: CASSIVADYNEQFF. CDR3 in DNA: TGTGCCAGTAGTATAGTAGCGGACTACAATGAGCAGTTCTTC.

For the CDR3, the DNA is TGTGCCAGCAGTTACTCGGCAGAGAACACTGAAGCTTTCTTT. Translating gives CASSYSAENTEAFF. V is TRBV6-6 and J is TRBJ1-1; the D is unclear. CDR1 MNHNY and CDR2 SVGAGI come from the germline V gene (reference sequence). V was clipped by 0 bases and J by 1 base, with 6 bases between them. This CDR3 has 14 amino acids.

The V and J genes are TRBV7-9 and TRBJ2-4; 7 bases are shared with TRBD1. From germline, CDR1 is SEHNR and CDR2 FQNEAQ (reference sequence). This CDR3 is built from 15 residues. J lost 1 base, V lost 5 bases, and 5 bases had no gene match. The CDR3 DNA reads as TGTGCCAGCAGCCAATCGGACAGGGCCAAAAACATTCAGTACTTC. Protein sequence: CASSQSDRAKNIQYF.

This clone appeared once. The identical CDR3 is also encoded by other nucleotide sequences in the sample. The chain has TRBV6-4 and TRBJ2-1, with 9 positions matching TRBD2. Looked up from germline, CDR1 is MRHNA and CDR2 is SNTAGT. The CDR3 spans 15 residues. J lost 3 bases, V lost 0 bases, and 0 bases had no gene match. CDR3 DNA: TGTGCCAGCAGTGACTCTAGCGGGAGCTACAATGAGCAGTTCTTC. It is translated as CASSDSSGSYNEQFF.

This clone was counted a few times. The chain uses TRBV19 and TRBJ1-1; tentatively, D is TRBD1 (6 bases). V gave up 6 bases and J gave up 3 bases, with 8 bases separating them. The CDR3 is 12 amino acids. Germline CDR1 LNHDA, CDR2 SQIVND (reference sequence). CDR3 bases: TGTGCCAGTAGGCCAGGGGACACTGAAGCTTTCTTT. This codes for CASRPGDTEAFF.

Only a few counts were recorded for this clone. J is TRBJ1-1 and V is TRBV5-3; weak D call: TRBD1 (5 bases). TRBV5-3 is annotated as an ORF whose role is uncertain. Trimming left V 0 bases short and J 4 bases short, with 7 bases between. This CDR3 is 13 amino acids long. DNA of the CDR3: TGTGCCAGAAGCTTGGGTCAGGGCACTGAAGCTTTCTTT. Its translation: CARSLGQGTEAFF.

CDR3 coding DNA: TGTGCCATCAGGGGTAGCGGGAGGGCAGTAGGTGAGCAGTTCTTC. It specifies CAIRGSGRAVGEQFF. This chain uses TRBV10-3 with TRBJ2-1, with 11 positions matching TRBD2. V was clipped by 6 bases and J by 9 bases; unmatched bases: 10. This CDR3 region has 15 residues. Germline V gene lookup returns CDR1 ENHRY and CDR2 SYGVKD.

The chain combines TRBV9 with TRBJ2-1, with TRBD2 matching 7 bases. Trimming took 0 bases from V and 1 from J; bases not matched to a gene: 1. The CDR3 runs 15 residues. Germline V gives CDR1 SGDLS, CDR2 YYNGEE. The CDR3 nucleotides are TGTGCCAGCAGCGTAGGGGGGGGGTCCTACAATGAGCAGTTCTTC. Its translation: CASSVGGGSYNEQFF. The full variable domain, rest sourced from reference TRBV9 and TRBJ2-1, is DSGVTQTPKHLITATGQRVTLRCSPRSGDLSVYWYQQSLDQGLQFLIQYYNGEERAKGNILERFSAQQFPDLHSELNLSSLELGDSALYFCASSVGGGSYNEQFFGPGTRLTVL.

The chain employs TRBV5-6 and TRBJ2-1; 8 bases line up with TRBD1. This CDR3 spans 16 amino acids. The V and J ends lost 1 base and 6 bases, in that order; junction bases with no gene match: 9. CDR1 SGHDT and CDR2 YYEEEE come from the germline V gene. CDR3 nucleotides: TGTGCCAGCAGCTTGAAACAGGGGGTGTTTTTCAATGAGCAGTTCTTC. Protein sequence: CASSLKQGVFFNEQFF.

The V gene is TRBV19, the J gene TRBJ1-1; possible D gene TRBD1, 5 bases. The CDR3 length is 14 residues. With 6 bases removed from V and 3 bases from J, the gap between germline ends came to 14 bases. The germline gives CDR1 LNHDA, CDR2 SQIVND (reference sequence). CDR3 DNA sequence: TGTGCCAGTAGGGGGCTGCGGGGGGACACTGAAGCTTTCTTT. Residues: CASRGLRGDTEAFF.